This TCR beta chain was recovered during a study of the immune and genomic landscape of osteosarcoma. Background on the study: The cohort was enriched for poor-risk osteosarcoma. Whole-study results and caveats: External normal skin and healthy peripheral blood data provided clonality references.

CDR3 size: 15 residues. V lost 3 bases to trimming and J lost 5 bases; unmatched junction nucleotides: 5. Germline CDR1 is KGHSH and CDR2 is LQKENI. A note on this clone: Its matching antigen is unknown.

Data came from immunoSEQ multiplex PCR; TCRdb stores just in-frame clones and leaves some out. Among about 2,900 clones listed, 78% were seen once. The TCR sequence derives from a woman under 30 with osteosarcoma. The chain carries TRBV18 and TRBJ2-1, with 9 bases lining up with TRBD2. Input material: metastatic tumor tissue from the lung. CDR3 amino acids: CASSPAGGLNNEQFF. The CDR3, as DNA: TGTGCCAGCTCACCGGCGGGGGGGCTTAACAATGAGCAGTTCTTC.